The 26 T cell receptor beta chains listed next were all sequenced from one sample in a study of metastatic and nonmetastatic thyroid tumors. MiXCR re-clonotyped the PCR reads for TCRdb. The sample includes 27,000 or so clones, about 15% of them seen just once. All patients reached thyroid surgery having received no treatment beforehand. Sequencing used blood. The source of these receptors is a male donor with papillary thyroid cancer or a benign thyroid nodule (not recorded which). Some clones in this sample may be carry-over from other donors' samples.

This clone was observed many times. The chain links TRBV6-1 to TRBJ2-3, with D possibly matching TRBD2 (6 bases). The CDR3 extends over 15 amino acids. CDR1 and CDR2 from the germline V gene are MNHNS and SASEGT. The V and J ends lost 6 bases and 4 bases respectively, with 17 bases between them. DNA of the CDR3: TGTGCCAGCAGCCCCGACTCCGGGGGACCAGATACGCAGTATTTT. Its translation: CASSPDSGGPDTQYF.

This clone is labeled medium-sized. This chain uses TRBV28 with TRBJ1-2; D gene uncertain. This CDR3 is built from 12 residues. Germline assignment: CDR1 MDHEN and CDR2 SYDVKM. Trimming removed 2 bases at V and 7 bases at J, with 8 bases between. Here the CDR3 reads CASSLANAGYTF. DNA for the CDR3: TGTGCCAGCAGTTTAGCTAACGCTGGCTACACCTTC.

This clone was counted ten times or more. V usage is TRBV28 and J usage is TRBJ2-3; D ambiguous. The V end lost 8 bases, the J end lost 9 bases, and 15 bases lay between the germline ends. The CDR3 has 12 residues. Germline V gene data show CDR1 as MDHEN and CDR2 as SYDVKM. CDR3 bases: TGTGCCAGCTCCTGGGGTGGTGAAACGCAGTATTTT. It translates to CASSWGGETQYF.

This clone was picked up many times. The J gene is TRBJ1-2, the V gene TRBV19; maybe TRBD1 (5 bases). Germline-derived CDR1 and CDR2 are LNHDA and SQIVND (reference sequence). CDR3 size: 13 residues. V lost 10 bases and J 8 bases, leaving 20 bases between the germline ends. The CDR3 protein is CATKTVSELGYTF. CDR3 sequence (DNA): TGTGCCACAAAGACAGTCTCGGAGCTAGGCTACACCTTC.

This clone was counted many times. The rearrangement links TRBV9 to TRBJ1-3; D unresolved. This CDR3 region has 15 residues. The germline gives CDR1 SGDLS, CDR2 YYNGEE. V lost 0 bases and J lost 2, with 9 bases in between. This CDR3 reads CASSVAAATGNTIYF. DNA of the CDR3: TGTGCCAGCAGCGTAGCGGCAGCTACTGGAAACACCATATATTTT. The full variable domain, rest sourced from reference TRBV9 and TRBJ1-3, is DSGVTQTPKHLITATGQRVTLRCSPRSGDLSVYWYQQSLDQGLQFLIQYYNGEERAKGNILERFSAQQFPDLHSELNLSSLELGDSALYFCASSVAAATGNTIYFGEGSWLTVV.

There are many counts of this clone. The chain links TRBV9 to TRBJ2-2; 9 nucleotides align to TRBD2. Germline V gene data show CDR1 as SGDLS and CDR2 as YYNGEE. V dropped 3 bases and J dropped 8; count of bases not matched to a gene: 11. The CDR3 has 16 residues. As DNA, the CDR3 is TGTGCCAGCAGCGCGTCTTTAGCGGGAGTAGGAGGGGAGCTGTTTTTT. The encoded protein is CASSASLAGVGGELFF.

The V and J genes are TRBV27 and TRBJ2-7; TRBD2 matches at 10 bases. Unmatched junction bases numbered 7, after V lost 6 bases and J lost 2 bases. CDR3 length equals 15 residues. Germline assignment: CDR1 MNHEY and CDR2 SMNVEV (reference sequence). CDR3: CASRGLADNAYEQYF. CDR3 bases: TGTGCCAGCAGAGGACTAGCGGATAACGCCTACGAGCAGTACTTC.

The table lists this clone with many counts. This chain links TRBV12-3 or TRBV12-4 with TRBJ2-3, with 11 bases matching TRBD2. J lost 2 bases, V lost 6 bases, and 4 bases had no gene match. The CDR3 loop spans 15 amino acids. CDR3 sequence (DNA): TGTGCCAGCAGCCCGACTAGCGGGAACACAGATACGCAGTATTTT. It translates to CASSPTSGNTDTQYF.

This clone was observed many times. The gene calls are TRBV11-2 and TRBJ1-1; D is unresolved. The V end lost 0 bases, the J end lost 6 bases, and 11 bases lay between the germline ends. CDR3 length: 14 residues. CDR1 and CDR2 (germline): SGHAT, FQNNGV. The CDR3 is CASSLDPAAAEAFF. CDR3 nucleotides: TGTGCCAGCAGCTTAGACCCTGCGGCGGCTGAAGCTTTCTTT.

This chain links TRBV20-1 with TRBJ2-5; 9 positions agree with TRBD2. The length of the CDR3 is 14 residues. V shed 1 base and J 1 base; nucleotides not matched to a gene: 1. Germline assignment: CDR1 DFQATT and CDR2 SNEGSKA (reference sequence). DNA for the CDR3: TGCAGTGCTAGAGGGACTAGCGTCCAAGAGACCCAGTACTTC. It is translated as CSARGTSVQETQYF.

This clone has more than one count but fewer than ten. This rearrangement joins TRBV6-1 to TRBJ1-4; 9 bases match TRBD1. Germline V lookup: CDR1 MNHNS, CDR2 SASEGT. The length of the CDR3 is 15 residues. The V gene end was trimmed by 0 bases and the J gene end by 8 bases; junction bases not matched to a gene: 4. The CDR3 loop is CASSEATGGGEKLFF. CDR3 bases: TGTGCCAGCAGTGAAGCGACAGGGGGAGGGGAAAAACTGTTTTTT.

This clone has a count of ten or more. The V and J genes are TRBV29-1 and TRBJ1-1; weak D call: TRBD1 (6 bases). The CDR3 is made up of 11 amino acids. With 7 bases removed from V and 1 base from J, the gap between germline ends came to 7 bases. Germline V gives CDR1 SQVTM, CDR2 ANQGSEA. The CDR3 sequence: CSATGNTEAFF. CDR3 sequence (DNA): TGCAGCGCGACAGGGAACACTGAAGCTTTCTTT.

This clone is judged medium-sized. The CDR3 DNA reads as TGTGCCAGCAGCCCCGCCCCCGGGACAGGCTACGAGCAGTACTTC. It encodes CASSPAPGTGYEQYF. The chain employs TRBV12-3 or TRBV12-4 and TRBJ2-7; 8 bases match TRBD1. Trimming cost V 6 bases and J 3 bases; bases outside gene matches: 10. This CDR3 comprises 15 residues.

The J gene is TRBJ2-7, the V gene TRBV28, with 7 bases that match TRBD2. J was trimmed by 0 bases and V by 4 bases; bases with no gene match: 6. Germline CDR1 MDHEN, CDR2 SYDVKM. The CDR3 totals 15 residues. The CDR3 loop reads CASSWEGRFSYEQYF. CDR3 nucleotide sequence: TGTGCCAGCAGTTGGGAGGGGCGATTCTCCTACGAGCAGTACTTC.

This clone showed up many times. Other DNA sequences from this sample encode an identical CDR3 as well. The J gene is TRBJ1-4, the V gene TRBV7-2; 8 bases map to TRBD1. V dropped 0 bases and J dropped 11; count of bases not matched to a gene: 11. The germline V gene encodes CDR1 SGHTA and CDR2 FQGNSA. The CDR3 extends over 16 amino acids. The CDR3 nucleotides read TGTGCCAGCAGCTTAGCGCTGGTCACAGGGGGGCCCAAACTGTTTTTT. Its protein product is CASSLALVTGGPKLFF.

In this sample, this clone turned up many times. This chain's CDR3 is CSARDATGNQETQYF. The DNA of the CDR3 is TGCAGTGCTAGAGATGCTACGGGGAACCAAGAGACCCAGTACTTC. The chain is built from TRBV20-1 and TRBJ2-5, with a tentative D call TRBD2 (5 bases). Trimming shortened V by 0 bases and J by 0 bases, and 11 bases separated the two germline ends. Germline CDR1 and CDR2: DFQATT and SNEGSKA (reference sequence). This CDR3 contains 15 residues.

This clone was seen ten or more times. The chain links TRBV24-1 to TRBJ2-1; TRBD1 matches at 9 bases. Trimming took 4 bases from V and 10 from J; bases not matched to a gene: 4. Germline values: CDR1 KGHDR, CDR2 SFDVKD. The CDR3 sequence is 13 residues long. Written as DNA, the CDR3 is TGTGCCACCAGTGACCGACAGGGGGGGGAGCAGTTCTTC. It translates to CATSDRQGGEQFF.

The chain joins TRBV6-5 to TRBJ2-7; 12 bases line up with TRBD2. V dropped 7 bases and J dropped 2; count of bases not matched to a gene: 6. The CDR3 runs 15 residues. CDR1 MNHEY and CDR2 SVGAGI come from the germline V gene. The CDR3 is CASISLAGGPYEQYF. DNA of the CDR3: TGTGCCAGCATTTCACTAGCGGGAGGACCCTACGAGCAGTACTTC.

This clone was recorded at least ten times. The chain links TRBV2 to TRBJ2-3; TRBD1 or TRBD2 may be the D gene (5 bases each). The CDR3 is 12 residues long. Germline V gene data show CDR1 as SNHLY and CDR2 as FYNNEI. Between the trimmed V and J ends, which lost 2 bases and 15 bases, there was a span of 15 bases. The CDR3 sequence is CASSERDLTLYF. CDR3 in DNA: TGTGCCAGCAGTGAAAGGGACCTGACACTCTATTTT. The variable domain in full, with the rest retrieved from reference TRBV2 and TRBJ2-3, is EPEVTQTPSHQVTQMGQEVILRCVPISNHLYFYWYRQILGQKVEFLVSFYNNEISEKSEIFDDQFSVERPDGSNFTLKIRSTKLEDSAMYFCASSERDLTLYFGPGTRLTVL.

The CDR3 here is CASSFDDRVNEQFF. The DNA of the CDR3 is TGTGCCAGCAGTTTTGACGACAGGGTCAATGAGCAGTTCTTC. The chain links TRBV28 to TRBJ2-1, with 7 positions matching TRBD1. CDR1 is MDHEN, CDR2 SYDVKM, per germline. With 3 bases clipped from V and 6 bases from J, the junction kept 5 bases outside the gene matches. The CDR3 has 14 amino acids.

This clone was counted many times. The rearrangement joins TRBV13 to TRBJ2-3; 12 bases map to TRBD2. V lost 2 bases and J lost 4; bases outside the gene matches: 10. Looked up from germline, CDR1 is PRHDT and CDR2 is FYEKMQ (reference sequence). The CDR3 length is 18 residues. The CDR3 DNA reads as TGTGCCAGCAGCTTATCTAGCGGGAGGGCCCGGGGATCAGATACGCAGTATTTT. Residues: CASSLSSGRARGSDTQYF.

This clone was observed many times. The chain has TRBV15 and TRBJ2-2; 8 positions match TRBD1. The CDR3 loop spans 15 amino acids. CDR1 LNHNV and CDR2 YYDKDF come from the germline V gene (reference sequence). J gave up 7 bases and V 1 base, and 5 bases lay outside the gene matches. CDR3 protein: CATSRGRGRGGELFF. DNA for the CDR3: TGTGCCACCAGCAGAGGCAGGGGGCGGGGCGGGGAGCTGTTTTTT.

The genes are TRBV5-1 and TRBJ2-1; TRBD1 agrees at 7 bases. Germline CDR1 SGHRS, CDR2 YFSETQ. Trimming took 2 bases from V and 4 from J; bases not matched to a gene: 6. This CDR3 contains 15 residues. CDR3 residues: CASSFVGGMYNEQFF. The CDR3 region has the DNA TGCGCCAGCAGCTTTGTAGGGGGCATGTACAATGAGCAGTTCTTC.

In the case of this clone: At one end the junction does not follow the germline gene, possibly because of a read error. V is TRBV7-2 and J is TRBJ1-3; unclear D gene. This CDR3 is built from 14 residues. Germline CDR1 is SGHTA and CDR2 is FQGNSA. CDR3 in amino acids: CASSSEQNGYTIYF. As DNA, the CDR3 is TGTGCCAGCAGCTCCGAACAGAATGGATACACCATATATTTT.

This clone was found many times. The chain recombines TRBV30 with TRBJ1-5, with a weak D call TRBD1 (5 bases). Germline loops: CDR1 GTSNPN, CDR2 SVGIG (reference sequence). V was clipped by 0 bases and J by 2 bases, with 8 bases between them. The CDR3 consists of 14 residues. The CDR3 DNA follows: TGTGCCTGGAGTGTACAGGACGGCAATCAGCCCCAGCATTTT. It specifies CAWSVQDGNQPQHF.

This clone was counted at least ten times. The rearrangement joins TRBV27 to TRBJ2-5, with D uncertain. Germline CDR1 and CDR2: MNHEY and SMNVEV (reference sequence). V lost 4 bases and J lost 7, with 16 bases in between. This CDR3 region has 14 residues. This CDR3 is CASSSAGQTGTQYF. As DNA, the CDR3 is TGTGCCAGCAGTTCAGCCGGGCAAACGGGGACCCAGTACTTC.